This is a list of T cell receptor beta chains from one sample in a study of T cells in Graves' hyperthyroidism and ophthalmopathy. TCRdb processed the multiplex PCR reads anew with MiXCR; each CDR3 protein has one entry. Of about 840,000 distinct CDR3 sequences listed, about 38% were seen once; the top ten hold 8.9%. Specimen: blood. The receptors originated from a young man with Graves' hyperthyroidism. Each CDR3 is given with its conserved first and last residue. D genes are given only for firm matches. Some rows have no size entry. The others give once, few or many, or a class for an expanded clone.

>TRBV12-3/TRBV12-4|NA|NA|TRBJ1-3
TGTGCCAGCAGTACGACAGGCACCAACTCTGGAAACACCATATATTTT
CASSTTGTNSGNTIYF
>TRBV24-1|NA|many|TRBJ1-1
TGTGCCACCAGTGATATGGACACCGCCCCGAACACTGAAGCTTTCTTT
CATSDMDTAPNTEAFF
>TRBV7-8|NA|many|TRBJ2-7
TGTGCCAGCAGCGGCACGGTCGGGGGCCCAGGTGACGAGCAGTACTTC
CASSGTVGGPGDEQYF
>TRBV20-1|NA|many|TRBJ1-5
TGCAGTGCTACCGACACGAACAATCAGCCCCAGCATTTT
CSATDTNNQPQHF
>TRBV19|TRBD1|few|TRBJ1-5
TGTGCCAGTAGTAAACGCCGACAGGGATCCAATCAGCCCCAGCATTTT
CASSKRRQGSNQPQHF
>TRBV29-1|NA|NA|TRBJ1-2
TGCAGCGCCCGACGGGGTAGTGGCTACACCTTC
CSARRGSGYTF
>TRBV10-3|NA|NA|TRBJ2-3
TGTGCCATCAGTGGGGGCGGGGGCTCAGATACGCAGTATTTT
CAISGGGGSDTQYF
>TRBV10-3|TRBD1|many|TRBJ1-4
TGTGCCACCCAAAGGACAGGGCCCGAAAAACTGTTTTTT
CATQRTGPEKLFF
>TRBV5-1|TRBD1|NA|TRBJ1-1
TGCGCCAGCAGCTTGGGAGGGGGCTCCAGAGGGGCTGAAGCTTTCTTT
CASSLGGGSRGAEAFF
>TRBV6-1|NA|NA|TRBJ1-2
TGTGCCAGCAGTTACTCGTCAGTTAGCACCTTC
CASSYSSVSTF
>TRBV6-1|TRBD2|NA|TRBJ2-5
TGTGCCAGCAGTTACGCGGCTAGCGGGAGCGCGTACCAAGAGACCCAGTACTTC
CASSYAASGSAYQETQYF
>TRBV5-1|NA|NA|TRBJ1-5
TGCGCCAGCAAAGCAGGGGGCAATCAGCCCCAGCATTTT
CASKAGGNQPQHF
>TRBV25-1|TRBD2|NA|TRBJ2-7
TGTGCCAGCAGTTTGCGGGGGGCCGACGAGCAGTACTTC
CASSLRGADEQYF
>TRBV19|TRBD1|once|TRBJ2-5
TGTGCCAGTAGTACGGGACAGGAGGAAGAGACCCAGTACTTC
CASSTGQEEETQYF
>TRBV6-5|NA|few|TRBJ1-3
TGTGCCAGCACCCTCCAGGCAGCCTCTGGAAACACCATATATTTT
CASTLQAASGNTIYF
>TRBV24-1|NA|NA|TRBJ1-2
TGTGCCACCAGTGATTGGGGGGACTATGGCTACACCTTC
CATSDWGDYGYTF
>TRBV29-1|NA|many|TRBJ1-1
TGCAGCGTTGATTGGCAGGGGAACACTGAAGCTTTCTTT
CSVDWQGNTEAFF
>TRBV7-2|NA|many|TRBJ1-2
TGTGCCAGCAGCCCCAGTTACCGGGATGTTATGGGCTACACCTTC
CASSPSYRDVMGYTF
>TRBV7-9|TRBD1|once|TRBJ1-1
TGCGCCAGCAGCCAACCCGGACAGGGAATAACTGAAGCTTTCTTT
CASSQPGQGITEAFF
>TRBV20-1|NA|NA|TRBJ1-4
TGCAGTGCTAGAGATATCGGTTCTCGGGTTGCAACTAATGAAAAACTGTTTTTT
CSARDIGSRVATNEKLFF